One and the same sample provided the 22 T cell receptor beta chains below, sequenced in a study of T and B cells in COVID-19 patients. Multiplex PCR with BIOMED2 TRB-A/B primer pools amplified TRB rearrangements. TCRdb reprocessed the multiplex PCR reads with MiXCR, giving one entry per CDR3 protein. This sample has several thousand distinct CDR3 sequences; about 30% occur once, and the top ten carry under 6.5%. From blood, about 240-550 ng of genomic DNA served as TRB template. The specimen was blood. Source of these receptors: a human donor with active COVID-19.

V and J are TRBV12-3 or TRBV12-4 and TRBJ2-5; 7 bases agree with TRBD2. V lost 8 bases to trimming and J lost 11 bases; unmatched junction nucleotides: 20. This CDR3 has 15 residues. For the CDR3, the DNA is TGTGCCAGCGTCCCGGGCGGGGGTCTCTACAATGAGCAGTACTTC. It is translated as CASVPGGGLYNEQYF.

This sequence joins TRBV6-5 and TRBJ2-2; TRBD2 might be the D (5 bases). The CDR3 is made up of 12 amino acids. The germline V gene encodes CDR1 MNHEY and CDR2 SVGAGI. The ends were cut back, 6 bases at V and 6 bases at J, with 8 bases in the middle. The CDR3: CASRPRAGELFF. For the CDR3, the DNA is TGTGCCAGCAGACCGAGGGCCGGGGAGCTGTTTTTT.

This clonotype was detected once. The chain couples TRBV12-3 or TRBV12-4 to TRBJ2-7; no clear D gene. The CDR3 is made up of 12 amino acids. V lost 3 bases and J 7 bases, leaving 10 bases between the germline ends. The CDR3 sequence: CASSLPLGEQYF. The CDR3 DNA reads TGTGCCAGCAGTTTGCCCCTTGGTGAGCAGTACTTC.

This clonotype was found once. The chain employs TRBV28 and TRBJ2-3, with D perhaps matching TRBD2 (6 bases). The CDR3 sequence is 17 residues long. V was cut by 4 bases and J by 3 bases, with 20 bases left in between. Germline CDR1 reads MDHEN; CDR2 reads SYDVKM. CDR3 protein: CASSSPIGLSSTDTQYF. As DNA, the CDR3 is TGTGCCAGCAGTTCCCCCATTGGACTATCATCAACAGATACGCAGTATTTT.

This clonotype was counted between two and nine times. The CDR3 loop reads CASSWVGETQYF. Written as DNA, the CDR3 is TGTGCCAGCTCATGGGTGGGAGAGACCCAGTACTTC. The chain uses TRBV18 and TRBJ2-5, with D hard to call. The germline V gene has CDR1 KGHSH and CDR2 LQKENI. Trimming left V 5 bases short and J 4 bases short, with 8 bases between. The CDR3 contains 12 residues.

Here the CDR3 DNA reads TGTGCCTGGAGTGTCGGGGAGGGGGCGGGCAATCAGCCCCAGCATTTT. Protein: CAWSVGEGAGNQPQHF. This sequence joins TRBV30 and TRBJ1-5; TRBD1 agrees at 7 bases. This CDR3 region has 16 residues. Germline CDR1 and CDR2: GTSNPN and SVGIG (reference sequence). With 0 bases clipped from V and 2 bases from J, the junction kept 7 bases outside the gene matches.

The J gene is TRBJ2-2, the V gene TRBV7-3; TRBD2 aligns across 9 bases. The CDR3 runs to 20 residues. With 5 bases clipped from V and 1 base from J, the junction kept 17 bases outside the gene matches. Germline V lookup: CDR1 SGHTA, CDR2 FQGTGA. The CDR3 reads CASSVAIRTSATVNTGELFF. Here the CDR3 DNA reads TGTGCCAGCAGCGTAGCGATCCGGACTAGCGCAACCGTGAACACCGGGGAGCTGTTTTTT.

With regard to this clonotype: A much larger clone sits a single nucleotide away, making a read error possible. The chain links TRBV29-1 to TRBJ1-1; D is possibly TRBD1 (5 bases). V dropped 3 bases and J dropped 12 bases, with 11 bases sitting between them. Germline lookup yields CDR1 SQVTM and CDR2 ANQGSEA. The CDR3 has 10 amino acids. The CDR3 here is CSVESGGTFF. Here the CDR3 DNA reads TGCAGCGTTGAGAGTGGGGGAACTTTCTTT.

The chain couples TRBV7-2 to TRBJ1-1; TRBD1 matches 8 bases. The junction had 9 bases not matched to a gene; V was cut back by 4 bases and J by 2 bases. Germline CDR1 SGHTA, CDR2 FQGNSA. The CDR3 has 16 residues. CDR3 bases: TGTGCCAGCAGCTCTAGGCCCGGGACAGGAAACACTGAAGCTTTCTTT. Its protein product is CASSSRPGTGNTEAFF.

About this clonotype itself: The junction shows a germline mismatch at one end, possibly a read error. The chain employs TRBV7-9 and TRBJ1-4; 7 bases agree with TRBD1. Germline V gene lookup returns CDR1 SEHNR and CDR2 FQNEAQ (reference sequence). The CDR3 runs to 14 residues. CDR3 region: CTSTQGGLGEKLFF. CDR3 in DNA: TGTACCAGCACCCAGGGGGGGCTTGGTGAAAAACTGTTTTTT. Together with reference TRBV7-9 and TRBJ1-4, the CDR3 gives the full variable domain: DTGVSQNPRHKITKRGQNVTFRCDPISEHNRLYWYRQTLGQGPEFLTYFQNEAQLEKSRLLSDRFSAERPKGSFSTLEIQRTEQGDSAMYLCTSTQGGLGEKLFFGSGTQLSVL.

The chain recombines TRBV5-6 with TRBJ1-4, with 7 bases lining up with TRBD1. The J segment lost 9 bases and the V segment lost 0 bases, leaving 8 bases of the junction unmatched. CDR1 is SGHDT, CDR2 YYEEEE, per germline. The CDR3 length is 15 residues. CDR3: CASSLAWGTAQKLFF. The CDR3 DNA reads as TGTGCCAGCAGCTTGGCCTGGGGGACAGCCCAAAAACTGTTTTTT.

This clonotype is medium-sized within its sample. CDR3 in amino acids: CASSTGTGTEQYF. DNA for the CDR3: TGTGCCAGCAGTACCGGGACAGGGACCGAGCAGTACTTC. V is TRBV12-3 or TRBV12-4 and J is TRBJ2-7; 9 bases are shared with TRBD1. The V segment lost 5 bases and the J segment 6 bases; nucleotides outside the gene matches: 5. The CDR3 runs 13 residues.

In DNA form, the CDR3 reads TGTGCCAGCAGTTTTGTGGACAGGGCGAATGAAAAACTGTTTTTT. This encodes CASSFVDRANEKLFF. The rearrangement joins TRBV28 to TRBJ1-4, with TRBD1 matching 8 bases. V lost 3 bases to trimming and J lost 5 bases; unmatched junction nucleotides: 5. The V gene's germline CDR1 is MDHEN and CDR2 SYDVKM. The CDR3 sequence is 15 residues long.

The chain carries TRBV5-1 and TRBJ1-2; D is perhaps TRBD1 (6 bases). This CDR3 region has 15 residues. Germline CDR1 is SGHRS and CDR2 is YFSETQ. The V gene lost 0 bases and the J gene lost 4 bases, with 13 bases spanning the gap. The CDR3 reads CASSLGSGGGYGYTF. DNA of the CDR3: TGCGCCAGCAGCTTGGGGTCCGGGGGCGGCTATGGCTACACCTTC.

This clonotype is judged medium-sized (0.01 to 0.1%). This chain connects TRBV6-5 to TRBJ1-6; TRBD1 might be the D (5 bases). Germline V gene data show CDR1 as MNHEY and CDR2 as SVGAGI. V was clipped by 4 bases and J by 3 bases, with 13 bases between them. The CDR3 extends over 16 amino acids. Written as DNA, the CDR3 is TGTGCCAGCAGTTGGTCCAGGGTCAGCTATAATTCACCCCTCCACTTT. This translates into CASSWSRVSYNSPLHF.

Notes on this clonotype: A much larger clonotype is one base distant, so this may be a read error. The chain uses TRBV30 and TRBJ2-4; TRBD1 aligns across 9 bases. From germline, CDR1 is GTSNPN and CDR2 SVGIG (reference sequence). The CDR3 runs to 21 residues. With 4 bases clipped from V and 3 bases from J, the junction kept 25 bases outside the gene matches. CDR3 sequence reads: CAWTLGQGTGIWVLIKNIQYF. The CDR3 DNA reads as TGTGCCTGGACCTTAGGGCAAGGGACAGGGATTTGGGTTCTAATCAAAAACATTCAGTACTTC.

The chain combines TRBV30 with TRBJ1-2; 10 nucleotides agree with TRBD1. From germline, CDR1 is GTSNPN and CDR2 SVGIG (reference sequence). J lost 5 bases, V lost 8 bases, and 11 bases had no gene match. The CDR3 is made up of 14 amino acids. The CDR3 nucleotides read TGTGCCGGATCCGGACAGGGGGACCCATATGGCTACACCTTC. This gives the protein CAGSGQGDPYGYTF.

V gene TRBV7-9 combines with J gene TRBJ2-3; D gene uncertain. Trimming cost V 5 bases and J 0 bases, with 21 bases left between them. Germline values: CDR1 SEHNR, CDR2 FQNEAQ (reference sequence). The CDR3 sequence is 18 residues long. The CDR3 protein is CASSPRKVDVSSTDTQYF. The CDR3 DNA reads as TGTGCCAGCAGCCCGAGAAAGGTTGACGTTTCTAGCACAGATACGCAGTATTTT.

This clonotype is termed large. J is TRBJ2-3 and V is TRBV19; possibly TRBD1 for D (6 bases). Trimming removed 10 bases from V and 0 bases from J, with 14 bases in between. CDR1 and CDR2 from the germline V gene are LNHDA and SQIVND (reference sequence). This CDR3 is 14 amino acids long. The CDR3 loop reads CATCRGTSTDTQYF. CDR3 nucleotide sequence: TGTGCCACTTGCAGGGGTACTAGCACAGATACGCAGTATTTT.

The gene calls are TRBV6-4 and TRBJ1-1, with D possibly TRBD1 on 6 matching bases. The CDR3 consists of 15 residues. Germline CDR1 is MRHNA and CDR2 is SNTAGT. V dropped 0 bases and J dropped 1 base, with 9 bases sitting between them. The DNA of the CDR3 is TGTGCCAGCAGTGACTCGAACAGGGCGAACACTGAAGCTTTCTTT. The encoded protein is CASSDSNRANTEAFF.

This clonotype is medium-sized. V is TRBV10-3 and J is TRBJ2-2; D tentatively reads TRBD1 or TRBD2 (5 bases each). The CDR3 has 15 residues. Germline loops: CDR1 ENHRY, CDR2 SYGVKD. Trimming removed 8 bases from V and 6 bases from J, with 19 bases in between. The CDR3 DNA follows: TGTGCCATCCGAGGGACCTCCCTTTCCTCCGGGGAGCTGTTTTTT. It translates to CAIRGTSLSSGELFF.

This clonotype is medium-sized. V is TRBV18 and J is TRBJ1-2, with a weak D call TRBD1 (6 bases). With 2 bases removed from V and 4 bases from J, the gap between germline ends came to 8 bases. This CDR3 comprises 13 residues. CDR1 KGHSH and CDR2 LQKENI come from the germline V gene. This CDR3 reads CASSPGRGYGYTF. In DNA form, the CDR3 reads TGTGCCAGCTCACCAGGCAGGGGCTATGGCTACACCTTC.